This TCR beta chain originates from a study of Graves' ophthalmopathy and Graves' hyperthyroidism. Whole-study findings and limits: It was with roughly 71% sensitivity and almost 75% specificity that the model predicted ophthalmopathy progression. Also, most clonotypes expanded in the thyroid above 0.001 frequency appeared in blood.

Concerning this clonotype itself: The target antigen is unknown.

Amplification from RNA transcripts yielded the TCR beta CDR3 regions. Scientists carried out first-round RT-PCR using HTBI primers and then a second-round multiplex PCR. Using its own MiXCR run on the multiplex PCR reads, TCRdb lists one record per CDR3 protein. The sample yields 200,000 to 250,000 distinct CDR3 sequences, around 42% seen once. The sequencing input was peripheral blood. The receptor comes from an adult man with Graves' ophthalmopathy.

CDR3 loop: CSEGGDHQPQHF. The CDR3, as DNA: TGCAGCGAGGGAGGGGACCATCAGCCCCAGCATTTT. The rearrangement links TRBV29-1 to TRBJ1-5; D is possibly TRBD1 (5 bases). V was shortened by 7 bases and J by 5 bases, with 12 bases between the two germline ends. The CDR3 sequence is 12 residues long. Germline values: CDR1 SQVTM, CDR2 ANQGSEA. Full variable domain (rest looked up from reference TRBV29-1 and TRBJ1-5): SAVISQKPSRDICQRGTSLTIQCQVDSQVTMMFWYRQQPGQSLTLIATANQGSEATYESGFVIDKFPISRPNLTFSTLTVSNMSPEDSSIYLCSEGGDHQPQHFGDGTRLSIL.